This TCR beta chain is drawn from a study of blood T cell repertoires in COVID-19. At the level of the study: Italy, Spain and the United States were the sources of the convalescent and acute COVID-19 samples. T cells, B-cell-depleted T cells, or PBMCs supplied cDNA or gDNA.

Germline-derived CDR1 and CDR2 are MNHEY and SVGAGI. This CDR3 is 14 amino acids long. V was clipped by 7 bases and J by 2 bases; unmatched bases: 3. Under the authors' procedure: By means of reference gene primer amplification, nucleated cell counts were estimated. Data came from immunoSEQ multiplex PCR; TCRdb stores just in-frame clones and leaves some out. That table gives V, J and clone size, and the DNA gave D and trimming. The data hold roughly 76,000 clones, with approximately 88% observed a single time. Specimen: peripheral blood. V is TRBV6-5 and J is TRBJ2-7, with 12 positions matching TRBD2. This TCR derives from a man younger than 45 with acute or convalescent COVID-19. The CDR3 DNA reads TGTGCCAGCATTTGGACTAGCGGGACCTACGAGCAGTACTTC. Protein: CASIWTSGTYEQYF.